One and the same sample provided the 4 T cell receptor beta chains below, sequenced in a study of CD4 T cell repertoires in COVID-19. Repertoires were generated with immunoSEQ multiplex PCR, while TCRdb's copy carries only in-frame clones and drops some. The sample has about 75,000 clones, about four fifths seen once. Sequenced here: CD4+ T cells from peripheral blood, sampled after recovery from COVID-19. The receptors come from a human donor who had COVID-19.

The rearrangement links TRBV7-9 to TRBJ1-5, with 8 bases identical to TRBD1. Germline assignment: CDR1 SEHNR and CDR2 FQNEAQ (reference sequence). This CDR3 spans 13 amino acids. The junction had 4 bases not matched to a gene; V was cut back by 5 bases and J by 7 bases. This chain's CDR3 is CASSPGQGQPQHF. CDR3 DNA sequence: TGTGCCAGCAGCCCAGGACAGGGACAGCCCCAGCATTTT.

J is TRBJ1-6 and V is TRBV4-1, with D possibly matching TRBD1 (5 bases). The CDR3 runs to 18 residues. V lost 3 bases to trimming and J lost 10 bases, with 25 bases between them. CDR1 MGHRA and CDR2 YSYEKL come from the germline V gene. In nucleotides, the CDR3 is TGCGCCAGCAGCCAGGTAGGGGTACAGGTTCCGGGCCGCTCACCCCTCCACTTT. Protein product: CASSQVGVQVPGRSPLHF.

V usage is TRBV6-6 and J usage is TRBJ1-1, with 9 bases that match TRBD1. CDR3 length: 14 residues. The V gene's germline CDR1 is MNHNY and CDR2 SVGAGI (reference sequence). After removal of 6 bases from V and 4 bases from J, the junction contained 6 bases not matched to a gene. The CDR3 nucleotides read TGTGCCAGCAGCCAAGGGACAGGGAGCACTGAAGCTTTCTTT. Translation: CASSQGTGSTEAFF.

The CDR3 DNA is TGTGCCAGCAGCGTAGCACCACCCTCCTACAATGAGCAGTTCTTC. It translates to CASSVAPPSYNEQFF. The chain employs TRBV9 and TRBJ2-1; D is unclear. Trimming pared 0 bases from V and 0 bases from J, leaving 7 bases between. The CDR3 is 15 amino acids. Germline lookup yields CDR1 SGDLS and CDR2 YYNGEE.